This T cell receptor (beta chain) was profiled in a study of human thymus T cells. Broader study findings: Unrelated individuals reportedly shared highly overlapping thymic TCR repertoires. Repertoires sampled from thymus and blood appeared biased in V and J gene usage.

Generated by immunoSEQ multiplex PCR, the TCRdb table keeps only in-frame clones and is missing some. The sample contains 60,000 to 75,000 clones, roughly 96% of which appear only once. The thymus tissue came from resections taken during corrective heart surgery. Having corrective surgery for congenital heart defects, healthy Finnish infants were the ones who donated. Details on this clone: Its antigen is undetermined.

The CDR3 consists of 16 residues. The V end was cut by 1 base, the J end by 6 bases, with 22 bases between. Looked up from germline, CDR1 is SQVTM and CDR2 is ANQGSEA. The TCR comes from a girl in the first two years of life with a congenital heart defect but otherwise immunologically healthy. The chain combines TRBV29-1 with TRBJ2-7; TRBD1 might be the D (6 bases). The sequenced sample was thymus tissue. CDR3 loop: CSVEGGPNDRSGEQYF. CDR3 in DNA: TGCAGCGTTGAAGGCGGTCCGAACGACAGGTCGGGCGAGCAGTACTTC.